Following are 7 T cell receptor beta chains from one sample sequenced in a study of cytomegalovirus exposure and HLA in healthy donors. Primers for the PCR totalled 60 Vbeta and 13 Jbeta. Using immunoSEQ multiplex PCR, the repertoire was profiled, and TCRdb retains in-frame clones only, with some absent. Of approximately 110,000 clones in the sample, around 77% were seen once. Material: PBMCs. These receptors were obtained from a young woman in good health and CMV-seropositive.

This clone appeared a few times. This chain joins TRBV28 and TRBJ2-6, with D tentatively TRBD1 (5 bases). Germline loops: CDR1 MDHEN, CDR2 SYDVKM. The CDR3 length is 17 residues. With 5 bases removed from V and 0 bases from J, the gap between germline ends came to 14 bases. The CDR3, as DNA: TGTGCCAGCAGTACCCTATCCGACAGCTCTGGGGCCAACGTCCTGACTTTC. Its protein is CASSTLSDSSGANVLTF.

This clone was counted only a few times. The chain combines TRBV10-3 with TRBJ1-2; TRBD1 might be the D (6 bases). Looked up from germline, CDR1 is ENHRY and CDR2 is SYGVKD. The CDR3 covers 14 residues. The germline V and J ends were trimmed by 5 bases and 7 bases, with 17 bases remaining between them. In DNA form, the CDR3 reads TGTGCCATCAGTTCACCACCGGGACAACCTGGCTACACCTTC. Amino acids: CAISSPPGQPGYTF.

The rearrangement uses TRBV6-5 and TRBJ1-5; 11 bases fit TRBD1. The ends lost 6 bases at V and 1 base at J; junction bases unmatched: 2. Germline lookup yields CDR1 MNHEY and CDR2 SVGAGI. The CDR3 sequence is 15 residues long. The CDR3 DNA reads TGTGCCAGCAGGCGGACAGGGGGCAGCAATCAGCCCCAGCATTTT. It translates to CASRRTGGSNQPQHF.

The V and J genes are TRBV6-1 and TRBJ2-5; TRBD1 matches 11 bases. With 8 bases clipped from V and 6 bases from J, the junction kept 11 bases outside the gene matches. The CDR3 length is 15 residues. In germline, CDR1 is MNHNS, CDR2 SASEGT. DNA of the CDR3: TGTGCCAGCGATTTTTGGACAGGGGGCGCACAGACCCAGTACTTC. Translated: CASDFWTGGAQTQYF.

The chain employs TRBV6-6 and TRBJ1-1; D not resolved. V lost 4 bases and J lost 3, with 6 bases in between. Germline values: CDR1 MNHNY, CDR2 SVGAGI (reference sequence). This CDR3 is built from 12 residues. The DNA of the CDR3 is TGTGCCAGCAGTTTCCGGGACACTGAAGCTTTCTTT. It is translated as CASSFRDTEAFF.

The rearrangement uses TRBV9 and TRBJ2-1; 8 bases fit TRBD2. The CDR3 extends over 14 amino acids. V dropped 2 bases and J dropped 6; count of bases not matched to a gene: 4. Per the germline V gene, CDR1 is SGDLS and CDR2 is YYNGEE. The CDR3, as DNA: TGTGCCAGCAGCGTCTCCGGGACTAGCAATGAGCAGTTCTTC. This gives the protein CASSVSGTSNEQFF.

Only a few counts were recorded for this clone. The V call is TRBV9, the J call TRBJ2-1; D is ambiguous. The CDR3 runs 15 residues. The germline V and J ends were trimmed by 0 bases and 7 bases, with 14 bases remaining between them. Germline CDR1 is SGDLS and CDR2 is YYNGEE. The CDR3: CASSVVEASLNEQFF. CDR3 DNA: TGTGCCAGCAGCGTAGTCGAGGCCAGTTTGAATGAGCAGTTCTTC.